These 18 T cell receptor beta chains came from one sample sequenced in a study of T-cell reconstitution after alpha-beta-depleted transplantation in children. Unique molecular identifiers were incorporated when the TCRbeta library was constructed. TCRdb re-called the PCR reads through MiXCR, storing one row per CDR3 protein. The sample shows fewer than 1 million distinct CDR3 sequences, approximately 15% of them seen only once. Sequenced material: PBMCs, mostly from graft donor cells, taken 360 days after TCRalphabeta/CD19-depleted stem cell transplant. All receptors come from a male patient aged 10-17 years who had a stem cell transplant for acute lymphoblastic leukemia, so the T cells may come from the graft donor.

V and J are TRBV29-1 and TRBJ2-7; D remains ambiguous. V gave up 4 bases and J gave up 6 bases, with 13 bases separating them. The CDR3 spans 12 residues. Germline loops: CDR1 SQVTM, CDR2 ANQGSEA. The CDR3, as DNA: TGCAGCGTTGCGGCCGGTCCTATCGAGCAGTACTTC. As protein: CSVAAGPIEQYF.

This clonotype showed up just a few times. This rearrangement joins TRBV7-8 to TRBJ1-1, with unresolved D. Germline CDR1 reads SGHVS; CDR2 reads FQNEAQ. Trimming pared 2 bases from V and 5 bases from J, leaving 18 bases between. CDR3 length: 16 residues. CDR3 nucleotides: TGTGCCAGCAGCTTACCGACTACCGGTGGGAGGACTGAAGCTTTCTTT. It yields the protein CASSLPTTGGRTEAFF.

This clonotype was seen only a few times. The genes are TRBV5-1 and TRBJ2-6, with 7 bases aligning to TRBD1. The V segment lost 1 base and the J segment 1 base; nucleotides outside the gene matches: 8. CDR3 size: 18 residues. Looked up from germline, CDR1 is SGHRS and CDR2 is YFSETQ. The CDR3 sequence is CASSLRGRGRSGANVLTF. The CDR3 DNA reads TGCGCCAGCAGCTTGCGGGGCAGGGGGAGATCTGGGGCCAACGTCCTGACTTTC.

This clonotype came up a few times. The chain carries TRBV27 and TRBJ2-2; D is uncertain. Germline loops: CDR1 MNHEY, CDR2 SMNVEV (reference sequence). The CDR3 is 12 residues long. V lost 6 bases to trimming and J lost 7 bases, with 9 bases between them. The chain's CDR3 is CASSSLYGELFF. CDR3 DNA: TGTGCCAGCAGCTCGTTATACGGGGAGCTGTTTTTT.

This clonotype has more than one count but fewer than ten. V gene TRBV20-1 combines with J gene TRBJ2-7; TRBD2 agrees at 8 bases. Trimming at V came to 0 bases and at J to 5 bases, leaving 9 bases not matched to a gene. Per the germline V gene, CDR1 is DFQATT and CDR2 is SNEGSKA (reference sequence). The CDR3 covers 15 residues. The CDR3 DNA is TGCAGTGCTAGAGATGGGCTAGCGGGTAAGAACGAGCAGTACTTC. Residues: CSARDGLAGKNEQYF.

The J gene is TRBJ2-7, the V gene TRBV29-1; 10 positions agree with TRBD2. Trimming cost V 6 bases and J 3 bases; bases outside gene matches: 11. CDR1 is SQVTM, CDR2 ANQGSEA, per germline. The CDR3 runs to 15 residues. The CDR3 spells CSVQTGTSANYEQYF. The CDR3 nucleotides are TGCAGCGTACAAACCGGGACTAGCGCTAACTACGAGCAGTACTTC.

The rearrangement links TRBV6-4 to TRBJ2-1; TRBD2 might be the D (6 bases). The CDR3 is made up of 9 amino acids. Germline-derived CDR1 and CDR2 are MRHNA and SNTAGT. CDR3 sequence: CFSSGGQFF. The DNA of the CDR3 is TGTTTCTCTTCCGGGGGGCAGTTCTTC.

The CDR3 loop is CASSLNGAGQGNEQFF. The DNA of the CDR3 is TGTGCCAGCAGCTTAAATGGGGCAGGCCAAGGAAATGAGCAGTTCTTC. This chain joins TRBV7-3 and TRBJ2-1; perhaps TRBD1 as D (5 bases). The CDR3 loop spans 16 amino acids. Germline V lookup: CDR1 SGHTA, CDR2 FQGTGA. The germline V and J ends were trimmed by 1 base and 7 bases, with 17 bases remaining between them.

This clonotype was observed a few times. This chain connects TRBV6-5 to TRBJ2-7; possibly TRBD2 for D (5 bases). Trimming cost V 0 bases and J 7 bases, with 16 bases left between them. The CDR3 runs to 15 residues. CDR1 MNHEY and CDR2 SVGAGI come from the germline V gene. CDR3 residues: CASSYSRASWWEQYF. CDR3 in DNA: TGTGCCAGCAGTTACTCGAGGGCTAGTTGGTGGGAGCAGTACTTC.

DNA of the CDR3: TGTGCCAGCAGTCGAAGGGGAGGTGCTGAAGCTTTCTTT. It translates to CASSRRGGAEAFF. The chain links TRBV12-3 or TRBV12-4 to TRBJ1-1; TRBD1 might be the D (5 bases). The V and J ends lost 5 bases and 6 bases respectively, with 13 bases between them. The CDR3 runs 13 residues.

This clonotype was seen ten or more times. This rearrangement joins TRBV28 to TRBJ2-1, with TRBD2 matching 7 bases. Per germline, CDR1 MDHEN and CDR2 SYDVKM. The junction had 6 bases not matched to a gene; V was cut back by 4 bases and J by 6 bases. The CDR3 has 14 residues. CDR3 in DNA: TGTGCCAGCAGTTGGCGGGAGATTCGCAATGAGCAGTTCTTC. Translating it yields CASSWREIRNEQFF.

The J gene is TRBJ2-2, the V gene TRBV10-3; 16 nucleotides match TRBD2. Per the germline V gene, CDR1 is ENHRY and CDR2 is SYGVKD. With 10 bases clipped from V and 7 bases from J, the junction kept 12 bases outside the gene matches. The CDR3 is made up of 17 amino acids. In nucleotides, the CDR3 is TGTGCCACTATGACGGGACTAGCGGGAGGGCCGGTCGGGGAGCTGTTTTTT. Protein: CATMTGLAGGPVGELFF.

This chain uses TRBV12-3 or TRBV12-4 with TRBJ2-5, with a weak D call TRBD2 (5 bases). V shed 6 bases and J shed 7 bases, with 21 bases lying between them. The length of the CDR3 is 15 residues. The CDR3 protein is CASSQPGIVSRTQYF. The CDR3 nucleotides read TGTGCCAGCAGCCAGCCCGGGATTGTTTCGAGGACCCAGTACTTC.

The chain links TRBV2 to TRBJ1-1, with D maybe TRBD1 (5 bases). Trimming left V 5 bases short and J 0 bases short, with 10 bases between. The V gene's germline CDR1 is SNHLY and CDR2 FYNNEI. This CDR3 has 14 residues. In DNA form, the CDR3 reads TGTGCCAGCAGTAAAGAGGGGTTGAACACTGAAGCTTTCTTT. As protein: CASSKEGLNTEAFF.

The sample holds one count of this clonotype. The chain couples TRBV10-1 to TRBJ2-7; D perhaps matches TRBD2 (7 bases). The V gene's germline CDR1 is WNHNN and CDR2 SYGVQD (reference sequence). This CDR3 has 15 residues. V lost 6 bases and J 2 bases, leaving 17 bases between the germline ends. In DNA, the CDR3 is TGCGCCAGCAGCCCAGGGAGGGGGATCGCCTACGAGCAGTACTTC. Translation: CASSPGRGIAYEQYF.

This clonotype was counted between two and nine times. V and J are TRBV19 and TRBJ1-1, with a tentative D call TRBD1 (5 bases). Trimming took 7 bases from V and 5 from J, leaving 8 bases between them. From germline, CDR1 is LNHDA and CDR2 SQIVND (reference sequence). CDR3 size: 11 residues. The CDR3 DNA sequence: TGTGCCAGTATAGCAGGGACTGAAGCTTTCTTT. The encoded protein is CASIAGTEAFF.

This clonotype was recorded at least ten times. The rearrangement links TRBV28 to TRBJ2-2; 8 nucleotides agree with TRBD2. The CDR3 spans 14 residues. With 2 bases clipped from V and 6 bases from J, the junction kept 2 bases outside the gene matches. Per germline, CDR1 MDHEN and CDR2 SYDVKM. The CDR3 reads CASSLAGGPGELFF. The CDR3 region has the DNA TGTGCCAGCAGTTTAGCGGGAGGACCCGGGGAGCTGTTTTTT. Full variable domain (remainder filled in from reference TRBV28 and TRBJ2-2): DVKVTQSSRYLVKRTGEKVFLECVQDMDHENMFWYRQDPGLGLRLIYFSYDVKMKEKGDIPEGYSVSREKKERFSLILESASTNQTSMYLCASSLAGGPGELFFGEGSRLTVL.

The chain combines TRBV7-6 with TRBJ2-5, with D possibly matching TRBD2 (6 bases). CDR1 and CDR2 from the germline V gene are SGHVS and FNYEAQ. CDR3 length equals 14 residues. Between the trimmed V and J ends, which lost 5 bases and 1 base, there was a span of 11 bases. As DNA, the CDR3 is TGTGCCAGCAGCCGGGGGACTCTCCAAGAGACCCAGTACTTC. Its translation is CASSRGTLQETQYF.